A selection of T cell receptor beta chains follows, all from one sample in a study of T cells after yellow fever vaccination. TCRdb re-called the 5' RACE reads with MiXCR, one entry per CDR3 protein. The table includes about 69,000 distinct CDR3 sequences, 5.9% detected once. Here the sequenced sample was CD4+ T cells sorted from PBMCs, taken around 14 days after the first yellow fever vaccination. The receptor source for this set is a man aged 18 to 35 who received the YFV17D yellow fever vaccine. Each CDR3 is given with its conserved first and last residue. The order of the fields is D gene, CDR3 length, clone size, J gene, V gene, CDR3 protein, CDR3 DNA. The D gene is left open where the match is weak. Clone size appears in some rows only: once, few, many, or a class for an expanded clone.

-,15,-,TRBJ1-2,TRBV5-4,CASSLESSPSYGYTF,TGTGCCAGCAGCTTGGAGAGCAGCCCTTCCTATGGCTACACCTTC
-,15,-,TRBJ2-2,TRBV4-2,CASSQGQGGDGELFF,TGTGCCAGCAGCCAAGGACAGGGAGGCGACGGGGAGCTGTTTTTT
TRBD1,15,many,TRBJ1-2,TRBV7-2,CASSLRTGRIYGYTF,TGTGCCAGCAGCCTTAGGACAGGGCGGATATATGGCTACACCTTC
TRBD1,16,many,TRBJ2-1,TRBV4-2,CASSQDEDRAFFEQFF,TGTGCCAGCAGCCAAGATGAGGACAGGGCCTTTTTTGAGCAGTTCTTC
TRBD1,16,many,TRBJ2-5,TRBV12-3/TRBV12-4,CASSEPTATGDETQYF,TGTGCCAGCAGTGAACCAACCGCCACAGGGGATGAGACCCAGTACTTC
TRBD2,18,-,TRBJ2-2,TRBV9,CASSDPVPSGATTGELFF,TGTGCCAGCAGCGATCCAGTCCCTAGCGGGGCCACCACCGGGGAGCTGTTTTTT
TRBD1,14,many,TRBJ1-2,TRBV5-1,CASSEPGQKYGYTF,TGCGCCAGCAGTGAACCGGGACAGAAGTATGGCTACACCTTC
TRBD1,14,-,TRBJ1-6,TRBV6-1,CASSQDRAGSPLHF,TGTGCCAGCAGCCAGGACAGGGCTGGGTCACCCCTCCACTTT
-,12,many,TRBJ1-5,TRBV24-1,CATSDTDQPQHF,TGTGCCACCAGTGATACTGATCAGCCCCAGCATTTT
-,13,many,TRBJ2-7,TRBV7-2,CASSLRGVREQYF,TGTGCCAGCAGCCTAAGGGGGGTCCGCGAGCAGTACTTC
-,15,many,TRBJ1-5,TRBV6-1,CASSGGRSLGRPQHF,TGTGCCAGCAGTGGCGGCCGCTCGCTTGGGCGGCCCCAGCATTTT
TRBD1,15,many,TRBJ2-7,TRBV5-1,CASSFGTGVTYEQYF,TGCGCCAGCAGCTTCGGGACAGGGGTTACCTACGAGCAGTACTTC
-,12,once,TRBJ1-4,TRBV12-3/TRBV12-4,CASSQEGPRLFF,TGTGCCAGCAGCCAGGAAGGCCCCAGGCTGTTTTTT
-,13,many,TRBJ1-1,TRBV14,CASSLPGHREAFF,TGTGCCAGCAGCCTCCCGGGACACCGTGAAGCTTTCTTT
TRBD2,15,many,TRBJ2-5,TRBV12-3/TRBV12-4,CASKTTSGGRETQYF,TGTGCCAGCAAAACGACTAGCGGGGGAAGAGAGACCCAGTACTTC
-,14,many,TRBJ1-6,TRBV7-8,CASSLETRNSPLHF,TGTGCCAGCAGCTTAGAGACACGAAATTCACCCCTCCACTTT
TRBD1,13,many,TRBJ2-1,TRBV20-1,CSATRTGYNEQFF,TGCAGTGCTACTCGGACAGGCTACAATGAGCAGTTCTTC
-,13,-,TRBJ1-1,TRBV25-1,CASSGTRRTEAFF,TGTGCCAGTTCAGGGACTCGGAGGACTGAAGCTTTCTTT
-,14,many,TRBJ2-2,TRBV5-6,CASSSSGTTGELFF,TGTGCCAGCAGCTCGTCAGGGACCACCGGGGAGCTGTTTTTT
TRBD2,15,many,TRBJ2-3,TRBV7-2,CASSLWRGAVDTQYF,TGTGCCAGCAGCTTATGGCGGGGGGCGGTAGATACGCAGTATTTT
-,19,many,TRBJ2-3,TRBV5-4,CASSLRAGLTLPVTDTQYF,TGTGCCAGCAGCTTGAGGGCAGGTTTAACCTTACCTGTTACAGATACGCAGTATTTT
TRBD1,14,many,TRBJ1-4,TRBV12-3/TRBV12-4,CASSFWTGGEKLFF,TGTGCCAGCAGTTTCTGGACAGGGGGTGAAAAACTGTTTTTT
TRBD1,13,many,TRBJ1-5,TRBV20-1,CSANTGVGQPQHF,TGCAGTGCTAATACAGGGGTGGGTCAGCCCCAGCATTTT
-,12,many,TRBJ1-2,TRBV20-1,CSANRAGYGYTF,TGCAGTGCTAACAGGGCGGGCTATGGCTACACCTTC
TRBD2,16,many,TRBJ2-3,TRBV14,CASSLFSGTSTDTQYF,TGTGCCAGCAGCCTTTTTAGCGGGACAAGCACAGATACGCAGTATTTT
TRBD2,16,many,TRBJ2-7,TRBV5-1,CASSSGPSGGRYEQYF,TGCGCCAGCAGCTCTGGGCCTAGCGGGGGGCGCTACGAGCAGTACTTC
-,15,many,TRBJ2-3,TRBV5-1,CASSLRGAVADTQYF,TGCGCCAGCAGCTTGAGGGGGGCAGTAGCAGATACGCAGTATTTT
-,13,many,TRBJ2-2,TRBV18,CASSPPNTGELFF,TGTGCCAGCTCACCTCCAAACACCGGGGAGCTGTTTTTT
-,15,many,TRBJ2-7,TRBV18,CASSPRQPLNYEQYF,TGTGCCAGCTCGCCTAGACAGCCGCTAAACTACGAGCAGTACTTC
-,14,many,TRBJ1-4,TRBV12-3/TRBV12-4,CASSLIQGGEKLFF,TGTGCCAGCAGTTTAATACAGGGAGGAGAAAAACTGTTTTTT
-,12,many,TRBJ2-3,TRBV5-1,CASSTPKDTQYF,TGCGCCAGCAGCACCCCGAAGGATACGCAGTATTTT
-,14,many,TRBJ2-2,TRBV4-3,CASSQVSGTGELFF,TGCGCCAGCAGCCAAGTATCGGGGACCGGGGAGCTGTTTTTT
-,15,few,TRBJ1-5,TRBV20-1,CSARDGGIGNQPQHF,TGCAGTGCTAGAGATGGGGGGATCGGCAATCAGCCCCAGCATTTT
TRBD1,17,-,TRBJ1-1,TRBV19,CASSTRDRGLGGPEAFF,TGTGCCAGTAGTACCAGGGACAGGGGTTTAGGAGGGCCTGAAGCTTTCTTT
-,16,many,TRBJ2-1,TRBV27,CASSLQAISSYNEQFF,TGTGCCAGCAGTTTACAGGCGATCTCCTCCTACAATGAGCAGTTCTTC
-,14,many,TRBJ2-7,TRBV12-3/TRBV12-4,CASRMTGSTYEQYF,TGTGCCAGCAGGATGACAGGCTCGACCTACGAGCAGTACTTC
-,14,many,TRBJ1-5,TRBV7-2,CASSSEIWNQPQHF,TGTGCCAGCAGCTCCGAGATTTGGAATCAGCCCCAGCATTTT
TRBD1,14,-,TRBJ1-3,TRBV5-1,CASSLGQGLDTIYF,TGCGCCAGCAGCTTGGGACAGGGTCTAGACACCATATATTTT
-,17,many,TRBJ2-5,TRBV5-1,CASSLEVRRVVQETQYF,TGCGCCAGCAGCTTGGAAGTCCGACGTGTGGTTCAAGAGACCCAGTACTTC
-,13,few,TRBJ2-3,TRBV7-8,CASRNRFADTQYF,TGTGCCAGCAGGAACAGGTTCGCTGATACGCAGTATTTT
-,14,many,TRBJ2-4,TRBV7-9,CASSAPPTENIQYF,TGTGCCAGCAGCGCCCCTCCTACAGAAAACATTCAGTACTTC
TRBD1,15,many,TRBJ2-5,TRBV7-2,CASRPSGGRRETQYF,TGTGCCAGCAGACCGTCAGGGGGCAGGAGGGAGACCCAGTACTTC
-,14,many,TRBJ2-2,TRBV7-2,CASRRSENTGELFF,TGTGCCAGCAGAAGGTCGGAGAACACCGGGGAGCTGTTTTTT
-,15,many,TRBJ2-3,TRBV6-1,CASSDGTARADTQYF,TGTGCCAGCAGTGATGGAACCGCACGAGCAGATACGCAGTATTTT
-,15,many,TRBJ1-5,TRBV7-2,CASSLERGQGQPQHF,TGTGCCAGCAGCTTAGAGCGGGGGCAGGGACAGCCCCAGCATTTT
-,13,many,TRBJ1-4,TRBV12-3/TRBV12-4,CASSFLGNEKLFF,TGTGCCAGCAGTTTTCTGGGTAATGAAAAACTGTTTTTT
-,13,many,TRBJ2-5,TRBV7-9,CASSRLGQETQYF,TGTGCCAGCAGCAGATTGGGCCAAGAGACCCAGTACTTC
-,16,many,TRBJ2-3,TRBV20-1,CSARVLTGIGTDTQYF,TGCAGTGCTAGAGTCTTGACAGGTATTGGGACAGATACGCAGTATTTT
-,15,many,TRBJ2-3,TRBV7-9,CASSLGTGSTDTQYF,TGTGCCAGCAGCTTAGGGACTGGAAGCACAGATACGCAGTATTTT
-,14,once,TRBJ2-3,TRBV5-4,CASSSGQRTDTQYF,TGTGCCAGCAGTTCTGGACAACGCACAGATACGCAGTATTTT
-,11,many,TRBJ1-2,TRBV5-1,CASRNNYGYTF,TGCGCCAGCAGGAACAACTATGGCTACACCTTC
-,16,many,TRBJ2-3,TRBV10-3,CAISEFGGGAADTQYF,TGTGCCATCAGTGAGTTTGGAGGGGGCGCCGCAGATACGCAGTATTTT
-,17,-,TRBJ2-3,TRBV5-5,CASSRGPGAGSTDTQYF,TGTGCCAGCAGCCGCGGACCCGGGGCGGGAAGCACAGATACGCAGTATTTT
-,16,many,TRBJ1-1,TRBV7-8,CASSLALGRMNTEAFF,TGTGCCAGCAGCTTAGCGCTAGGGAGGATGAACACTGAAGCTTTCTTT
TRBD2,16,many,TRBJ2-3,TRBV7-6,CASQGMASGATDTQYF,TGTGCCAGCCAAGGGATGGCTAGCGGGGCCACAGATACGCAGTATTTT